The 19 T cell receptor beta chains below were found in one sample sequenced in a study of beta chain features in type 1 diabetes. The entirety of the isolated RNA underwent reverse transcription, so expressed TCRB transcripts were sequenced. Sequencing used immunoSEQ multiplex PCR; TCRdb keeps in-frame clones, though not all of them. The sample carries about 16,000 clones, 55% recorded once. Sequenced sample: stem cell memory CD4+ T cells from blood. Receptor source: a woman under 30 in good health.

The chain employs TRBV19 and TRBJ2-1; 8 bases match TRBD1. V trimming: 6 bases; J trimming: 2 bases; junction bases outside the gene matches: 6. In germline, CDR1 is LNHDA, CDR2 SQIVND (reference sequence). This CDR3 region has 15 residues. The chain's CDR3 is CASRVRTGTYNEQFF. CDR3 DNA sequence: TGTGCCAGTAGGGTAAGGACAGGGACCTACAATGAGCAGTTCTTC.

The chain carries TRBV11-3 and TRBJ1-1; the match to TRBD1 covers 8 bases. In germline, CDR1 is SGHNT, CDR2 YENEEA. The V and J ends lost 5 bases and 4 bases, in that order; junction bases with no gene match: 9. This CDR3 has 15 residues. Written as DNA, the CDR3 is TGTGCCAGCAGCCCAGGACAGGGTTCAGGCACTGAAGCTTTCTTT. This gives the protein CASSPGQGSGTEAFF.

This rearrangement joins TRBV5-4 to TRBJ2-5, with 9 bases fitting TRBD2. Trimming removed 2 bases from V and 5 bases from J; junction bases left unmatched: 10. The germline gives CDR1 SGHNT, CDR2 YYREEE (reference sequence). There are 16 residues in the CDR3. This CDR3 reads CASSFRGRGGEETQYF. The CDR3 nucleotides are TGTGCCAGCAGCTTCCGGGGGCGGGGGGGGGAGGAGACCCAGTACTTC.

A few counts support this clone. V gene TRBV6-5 combines with J gene TRBJ2-7; D possibly corresponds to TRBD1 (7 bases). The germline gives CDR1 MNHEY, CDR2 SVGAGI. CDR3 size: 13 residues. The V end lost 3 bases, the J end lost 7 bases, and 13 bases lay between the germline ends. The CDR3 nucleotides read TGTGCCAGCAGTTATTCGACAGGGAGGGAGCAGTACTTC. This gives the protein CASSYSTGREQYF.

CDR3 in DNA: TGTGCCAGCAGCTTAGACGGGGTGAATACGCAGTATTTT. This gives the protein CASSLDGVNTQYF. The chain uses TRBV7-2 and TRBJ2-3; D may be TRBD2 (5 bases). In germline, CDR1 is SGHTA, CDR2 FQGNSA. Between the trimmed V and J ends, which lost 1 base and 7 bases, there was a span of 9 bases. The CDR3 length is 13 residues.

This clone was seen more than once but under ten times. This chain links TRBV30 with TRBJ2-7; D gene ambiguous. V lost 1 base and J lost 2, with 18 bases in between. Germline-derived CDR1 and CDR2 are GTSNPN and SVGIG (reference sequence). This CDR3 contains 16 residues. The CDR3 loop is CAWSDKPGPTPYEQYF. The DNA of the CDR3 is TGTGCCTGGAGTGATAAACCGGGTCCTACTCCCTACGAGCAGTACTTC.

V usage is TRBV5-6 and J usage is TRBJ1-5; 9 bases are a match to TRBD1. Germline V gene data show CDR1 as SGHDT and CDR2 as YYEEEE. With V trimmed by 5 bases and J by 5 bases, 14 bases remained unmatched. This CDR3 has 17 residues. Written as DNA, the CDR3 is TGTGCCAGCAGTTGGACAGGGGCAACTGGGGGGGATCAGCCCCAGCATTTT. The encoded protein is CASSWTGATGGDQPQHF.

The rearrangement joins TRBV14 to TRBJ1-5; D may be TRBD1 (5 bases). V dropped 5 bases and J dropped 4 bases, with 9 bases sitting between them. This CDR3 is 13 amino acids long. CDR1 SGHDN and CDR2 FVKESK come from the germline V gene. The CDR3 loop reads CASSAGINQPQHF. The CDR3 nucleotides read TGTGCCAGCAGCGCAGGGATTAATCAGCCCCAGCATTTT.

This chain uses TRBV9 with TRBJ2-3; 10 nucleotides match TRBD1. The CDR3 has 15 residues. J was trimmed by 4 bases and V by 4 bases; bases with no gene match: 6. Germline V gives CDR1 SGDLS, CDR2 YYNGEE. The CDR3 is CASSRQGAGADTQYF. CDR3 in DNA: TGTGCCAGCAGCCGACAGGGGGCGGGGGCAGATACGCAGTATTTT.

The chain is built from TRBV7-9 and TRBJ1-2; D call uncertain. Germline V CDR1 and CDR2: SEHNR, FQNEAQ (reference sequence). CDR3 length equals 13 residues. V dropped 1 base and J dropped 6 bases, with 9 bases sitting between them. The CDR3: CASSLVRGDGYTF. CDR3 nucleotide sequence: TGTGCCAGCAGCTTAGTTCGCGGGGATGGCTACACCTTC.

The chain combines TRBV30 with TRBJ2-7; 11 bases map to TRBD2. J lost 0 bases, V lost 2 bases, and 0 bases had no gene match. Looked up from germline, CDR1 is GTSNPN and CDR2 is SVGIG (reference sequence). The CDR3 is 14 residues long. The CDR3 reads CAWSTSGSSYEQYF. The DNA of the CDR3 is TGTGCCTGGAGTACTAGCGGGAGCTCCTACGAGCAGTACTTC.

V gene TRBV5-1 combines with J gene TRBJ2-1, with D tentatively TRBD2 (6 bases). The CDR3 is made up of 16 amino acids. Between the trimmed V and J ends, which lost 0 bases and 5 bases, there was a span of 15 bases. Germline CDR1 is SGHRS and CDR2 is YFSETQ. The CDR3 spells CASSLAPRGPDNEQFF. The CDR3 nucleotides read TGCGCCAGCAGCTTGGCCCCGCGGGGCCCGGACAATGAGCAGTTCTTC.

The V gene is TRBV28, the J gene TRBJ2-3; 8 positions match TRBD2. The CDR3 consists of 15 residues. Trimming took 6 bases from V and 8 from J; bases not matched to a gene: 13. CDR1 is MDHEN, CDR2 SYDVKM, per germline. CDR3 nucleotides: TGTGCCAGCAGGGGACTAGACTTAGCAGAAGTTACGCAGTATTTT. Protein: CASRGLDLAEVTQYF.

This chain links TRBV2 with TRBJ1-2; tentatively, D is TRBD1 (6 bases). CDR3 length equals 12 residues. Germline V gene data show CDR1 as SNHLY and CDR2 as FYNNEI. Trimming cost V 6 bases and J 6 bases, with 11 bases left between them. The CDR3 loop reads CASREPGDGYTF. Written as DNA, the CDR3 is TGTGCCAGCAGAGAGCCAGGGGATGGCTACACCTTC.

The V call is TRBV7-7, the J call TRBJ2-1, with 8 positions matching TRBD2. V lost 5 bases and J lost 7; bases outside the gene matches: 4. This CDR3 has 13 residues. The germline gives CDR1 SSHAT, CDR2 FNYEAQ (reference sequence). The CDR3 spells CASSPGTRNEQFF. CDR3 in DNA: TGTGCCAGCAGCCCCGGGACTAGGAATGAGCAGTTCTTC. Full variable domain (missing parts from reference TRBV7-7 and TRBJ2-1): GAGVSQSPRYKVTKRGQDVTLRCDPISSHATLYWYQQALGQGPEFLTYFNYEAQPDKSGLPSDRFSAERPEGSISTLTIQRTEQRDSAMYRCASSPGTRNEQFFGPGTRLTVL.

This clone was observed a handful of times. The chain recombines TRBV18 with TRBJ2-5; maybe TRBD1 (6 bases). The CDR3 length is 15 residues. Germline V gives CDR1 KGHSH, CDR2 LQKENI. The V gene lost 3 bases and the J gene lost 4 bases, with 15 bases spanning the gap. The CDR3 here is CASSPTRTVAETQYF. The DNA of the CDR3 is TGTGCCAGCTCACCTACCCGGACAGTAGCAGAGACCCAGTACTTC.

The chain carries TRBV6-1 and TRBJ1-1; the match to TRBD1 covers 7 bases. The CDR3 covers 13 residues. Trimming cost V 7 bases and J 10 bases; bases outside gene matches: 12. The germline V gene has CDR1 MNHNS and CDR2 SASEGT. CDR3 residues: CASTRDSLGLAFF. CDR3 sequence (DNA): TGTGCCAGCACGAGGGACAGCCTGGGTCTAGCTTTCTTT.

The chain is built from TRBV19 and TRBJ2-7; TRBD2 matches at 15 bases. The CDR3 has 17 amino acids. The V segment lost 5 bases and the J segment 2 bases; nucleotides outside the gene matches: 7. CDR1 and CDR2 from the germline V gene are LNHDA and SQIVND (reference sequence). The CDR3 nucleotides are TGTGCCAGTAGTCGGGGGCGGACTAGCGGGAGGGCCTACGAGCAGTACTTC. Amino acid sequence: CASSRGRTSGRAYEQYF. Complete variable domain (other parts from reference TRBV19 and TRBJ2-7): DGGITQSPKYLFRKEGQNVTLSCEQNLNHDAMYWYRQDPGQGLRLIYYSQIVNDFQKGDIAEGYSVSREKKESFPLTVTSAQKNPTAFYLCASSRGRTSGRAYEQYFGPGTRLTVT.

V is TRBV6-1 and J is TRBJ2-7, with D hard to call. Germline CDR1 MNHNS, CDR2 SASEGT. This CDR3 spans 13 amino acids. The V and J ends lost 0 bases and 4 bases respectively, with 7 bases between them. Here the CDR3 reads CASSEASLYEQYF. The CDR3 nucleotides read TGTGCCAGCAGTGAAGCGTCTTTATACGAGCAGTACTTC.